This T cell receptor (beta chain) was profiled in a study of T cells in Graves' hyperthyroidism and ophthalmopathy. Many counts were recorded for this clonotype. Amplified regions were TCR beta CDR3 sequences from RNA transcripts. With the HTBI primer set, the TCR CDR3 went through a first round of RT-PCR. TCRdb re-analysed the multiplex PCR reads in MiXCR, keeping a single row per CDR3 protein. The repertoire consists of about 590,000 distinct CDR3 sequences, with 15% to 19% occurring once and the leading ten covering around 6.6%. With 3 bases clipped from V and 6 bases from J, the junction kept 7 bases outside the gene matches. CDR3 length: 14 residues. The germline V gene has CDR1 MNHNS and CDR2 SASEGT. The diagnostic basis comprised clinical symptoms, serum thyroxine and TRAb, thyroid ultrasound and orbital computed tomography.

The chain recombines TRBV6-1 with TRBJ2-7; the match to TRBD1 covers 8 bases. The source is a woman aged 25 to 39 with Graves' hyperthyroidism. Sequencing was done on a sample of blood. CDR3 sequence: CASSDEGQDGEQYF. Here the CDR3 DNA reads TGTGCCAGCAGTGATGAGGGACAGGATGGCGAGCAGTACTTC.